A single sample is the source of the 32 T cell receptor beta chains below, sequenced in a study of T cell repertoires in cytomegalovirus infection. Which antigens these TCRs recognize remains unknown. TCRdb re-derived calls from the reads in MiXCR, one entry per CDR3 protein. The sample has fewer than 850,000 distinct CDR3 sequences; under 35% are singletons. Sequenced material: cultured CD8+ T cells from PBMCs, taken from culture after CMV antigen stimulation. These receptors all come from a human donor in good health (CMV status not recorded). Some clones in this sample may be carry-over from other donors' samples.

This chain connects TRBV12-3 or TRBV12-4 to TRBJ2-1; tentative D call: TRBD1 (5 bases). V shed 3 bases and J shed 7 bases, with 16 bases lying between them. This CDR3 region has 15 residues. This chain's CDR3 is CASSLQGGVINEQFF. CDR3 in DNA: TGTGCCAGCAGTTTGCAGGGTGGAGTCATTAATGAGCAGTTCTTC.

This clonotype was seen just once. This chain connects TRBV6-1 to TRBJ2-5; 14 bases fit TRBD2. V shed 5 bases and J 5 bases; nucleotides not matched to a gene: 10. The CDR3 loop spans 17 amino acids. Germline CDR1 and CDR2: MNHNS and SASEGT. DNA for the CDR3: TGTGCCAGCAGTCCCGGGACTAGCGGGGGTGGCCGGGAGACCCAGTACTTC. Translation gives CASSPGTSGGGRETQYF.

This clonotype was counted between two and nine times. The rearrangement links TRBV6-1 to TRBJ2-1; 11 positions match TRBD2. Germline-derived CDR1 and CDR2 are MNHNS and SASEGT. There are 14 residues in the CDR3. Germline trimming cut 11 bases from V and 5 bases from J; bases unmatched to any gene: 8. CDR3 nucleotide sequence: TGTGCCTCCAAGTTAGCGGGGGGGGACAATGAGCAGTTCTTC. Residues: CASKLAGGDNEQFF.

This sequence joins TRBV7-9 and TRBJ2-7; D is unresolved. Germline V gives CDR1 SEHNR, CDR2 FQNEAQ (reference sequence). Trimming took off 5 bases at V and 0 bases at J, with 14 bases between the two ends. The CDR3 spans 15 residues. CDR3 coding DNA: TGTGCCAGCAGCCCCCCAGAACACAGCTCCTACGAGCAGTACTTC. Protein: CASSPPEHSSYEQYF.

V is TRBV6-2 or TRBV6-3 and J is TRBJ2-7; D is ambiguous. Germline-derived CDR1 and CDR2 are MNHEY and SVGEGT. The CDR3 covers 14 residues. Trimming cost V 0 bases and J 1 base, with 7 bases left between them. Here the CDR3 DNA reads TGTGCCAGCAGTTACTCAGGACCTTCCTACGAGCAGTACTTC. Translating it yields CASSYSGPSYEQYF.

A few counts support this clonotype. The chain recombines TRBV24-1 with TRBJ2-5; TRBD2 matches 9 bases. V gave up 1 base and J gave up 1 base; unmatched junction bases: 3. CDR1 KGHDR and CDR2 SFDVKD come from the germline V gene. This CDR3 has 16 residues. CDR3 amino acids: CATSDLAGGIQETQYF. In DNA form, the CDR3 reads TGTGCCACCAGTGATTTAGCGGGGGGCATCCAAGAGACCCAGTACTTC.

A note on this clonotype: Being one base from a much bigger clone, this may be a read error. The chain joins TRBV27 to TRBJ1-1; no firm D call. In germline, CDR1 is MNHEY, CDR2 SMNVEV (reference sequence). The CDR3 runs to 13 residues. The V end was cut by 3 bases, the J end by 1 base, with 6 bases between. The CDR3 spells CASSFDWNTEAFF. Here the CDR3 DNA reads TGTGCCAGCAGTTTTGATTGGAACACTGAAGCTTTCTTT.

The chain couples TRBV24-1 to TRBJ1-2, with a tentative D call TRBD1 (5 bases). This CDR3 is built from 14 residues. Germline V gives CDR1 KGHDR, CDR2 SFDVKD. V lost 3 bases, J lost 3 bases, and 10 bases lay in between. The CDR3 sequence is CATSDPTEDYGYTF. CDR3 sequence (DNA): TGTGCCACCAGTGATCCGACAGAGGACTATGGCTACACCTTC.

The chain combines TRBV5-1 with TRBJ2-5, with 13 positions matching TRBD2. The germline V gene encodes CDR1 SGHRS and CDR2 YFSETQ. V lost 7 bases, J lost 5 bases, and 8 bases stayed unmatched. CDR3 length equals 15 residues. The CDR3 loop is CASGTSGTSGETQYF. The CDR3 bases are TGCGCCAGCGGGACTAGCGGGACCTCGGGGGAGACCCAGTACTTC.

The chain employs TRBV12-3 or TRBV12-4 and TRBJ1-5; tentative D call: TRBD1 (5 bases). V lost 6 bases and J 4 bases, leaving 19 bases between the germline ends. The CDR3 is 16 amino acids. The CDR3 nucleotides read TGTGCCAGCAGCCTTGGGGTAGTTGGGGGGAATCAGCCCCAGCATTTT. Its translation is CASSLGVVGGNQPQHF.

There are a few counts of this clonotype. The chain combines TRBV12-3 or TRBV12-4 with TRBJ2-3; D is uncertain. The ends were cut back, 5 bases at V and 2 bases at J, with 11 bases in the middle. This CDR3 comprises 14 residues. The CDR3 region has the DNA TGTGCCAGCAGTGGGGTGGCGGCCACAGATACGCAGTATTTT. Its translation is CASSGVAATDTQYF.

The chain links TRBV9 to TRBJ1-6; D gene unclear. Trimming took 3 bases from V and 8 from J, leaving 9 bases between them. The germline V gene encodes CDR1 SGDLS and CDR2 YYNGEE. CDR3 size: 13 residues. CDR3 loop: CASSASLDSPLHF. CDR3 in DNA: TGTGCCAGCAGCGCCTCCCTCGATTCACCCCTCCACTTT.

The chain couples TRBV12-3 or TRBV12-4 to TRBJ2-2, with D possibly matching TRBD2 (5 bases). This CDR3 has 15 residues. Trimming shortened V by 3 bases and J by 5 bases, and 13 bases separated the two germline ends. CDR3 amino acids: CASSFEGAWTGELFF. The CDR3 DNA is TGTGCCAGCAGTTTTGAGGGCGCCTGGACCGGGGAGCTGTTTTTT.

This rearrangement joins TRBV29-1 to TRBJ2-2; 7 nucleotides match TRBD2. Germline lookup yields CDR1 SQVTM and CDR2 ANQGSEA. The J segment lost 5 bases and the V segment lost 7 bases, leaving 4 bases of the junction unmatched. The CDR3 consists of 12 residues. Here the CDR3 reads CSGRGGTGELFF. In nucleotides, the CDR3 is TGCAGCGGGCGGGGAGGGACCGGGGAGCTGTTTTTT.

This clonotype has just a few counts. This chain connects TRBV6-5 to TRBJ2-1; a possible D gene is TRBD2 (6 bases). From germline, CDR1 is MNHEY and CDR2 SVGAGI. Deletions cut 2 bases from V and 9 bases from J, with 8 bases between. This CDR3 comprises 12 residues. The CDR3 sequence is CASSYGGTEQFF. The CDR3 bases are TGTGCCAGCAGTTACGGAGGGACTGAGCAGTTCTTC.

The CDR3 DNA sequence: TGTGCCAGCAGCTTCCTCGGACCTAATGAAAAACTGTTTTTT. Its protein product is CASSFLGPNEKLFF. The chain recombines TRBV7-8 with TRBJ1-4; unclear D gene. The germline V and J ends were trimmed by 3 bases and 3 bases, with 8 bases remaining between them. Germline CDR1 reads SGHVS; CDR2 reads FQNEAQ. This CDR3 region has 14 residues.

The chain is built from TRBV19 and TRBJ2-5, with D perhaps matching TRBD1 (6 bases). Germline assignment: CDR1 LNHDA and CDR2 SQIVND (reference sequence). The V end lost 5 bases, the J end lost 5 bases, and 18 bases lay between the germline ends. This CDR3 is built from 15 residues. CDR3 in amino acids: CASSLDMAQGETQYF. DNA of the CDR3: TGTGCCAGTAGTCTGGACATGGCCCAGGGGGAGACCCAGTACTTC.

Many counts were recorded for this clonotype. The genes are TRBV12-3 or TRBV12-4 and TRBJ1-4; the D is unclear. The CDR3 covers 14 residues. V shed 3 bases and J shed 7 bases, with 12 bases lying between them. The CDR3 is CASSFNRRSEKLFF. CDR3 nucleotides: TGTGCCAGCAGTTTTAATCGGCGAAGTGAAAAACTGTTTTTT.

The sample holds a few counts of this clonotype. The CDR3 DNA sequence: TGTGCCAGCAGCTTAGAGGGATTACTAGCGGGGAGCTCCTACGAGCAGTACTTC. Protein sequence: CASSLEGLLAGSSYEQYF. The chain couples TRBV7-2 to TRBJ2-7, with 10 bases identical to TRBD2. V lost 1 base to trimming and J lost 0 bases; unmatched junction nucleotides: 9. Germline assignment: CDR1 SGHTA and CDR2 FQGNSA. This CDR3 comprises 18 residues.

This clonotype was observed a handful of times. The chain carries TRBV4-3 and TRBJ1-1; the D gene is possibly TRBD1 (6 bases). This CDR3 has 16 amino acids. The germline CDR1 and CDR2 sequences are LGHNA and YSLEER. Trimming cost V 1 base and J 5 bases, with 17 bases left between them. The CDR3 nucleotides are TGCGCCAGCAGCCAAGGTCCTTCAGGGGCACGGACTGAAGCTTTCTTT. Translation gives CASSQGPSGARTEAFF.

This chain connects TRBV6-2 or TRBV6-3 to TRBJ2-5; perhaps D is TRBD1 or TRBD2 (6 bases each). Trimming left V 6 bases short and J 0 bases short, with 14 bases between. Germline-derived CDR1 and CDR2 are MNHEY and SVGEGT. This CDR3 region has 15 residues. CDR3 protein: CASSPRGTYQETQYF. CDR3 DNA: TGTGCCAGCAGCCCACGCGGGACATACCAAGAGACCCAGTACTTC.

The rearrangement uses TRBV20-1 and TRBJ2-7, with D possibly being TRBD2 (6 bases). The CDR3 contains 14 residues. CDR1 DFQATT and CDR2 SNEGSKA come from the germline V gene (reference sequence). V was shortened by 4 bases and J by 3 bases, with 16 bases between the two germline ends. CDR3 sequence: CSAISFRGGYEQYF. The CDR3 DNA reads TGCAGTGCTATCAGTTTTAGGGGAGGCTACGAGCAGTACTTC.

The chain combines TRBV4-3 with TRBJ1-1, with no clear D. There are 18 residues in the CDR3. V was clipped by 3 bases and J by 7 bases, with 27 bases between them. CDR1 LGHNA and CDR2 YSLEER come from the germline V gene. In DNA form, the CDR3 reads TGCGCCAGCAGCCATCCATCGGCGAACAAGGCTCCTCCTTTTGAAGCTTTCTTT. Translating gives CASSHPSANKAPPFEAFF.

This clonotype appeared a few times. The CDR3 region has the DNA TGTGCCAGCAGTCCAACCGGGACAGGCCAAGCTTTCTTT. Translation gives CASSPTGTGQAFF. The chain recombines TRBV12-3 or TRBV12-4 with TRBJ1-1; 8 nucleotides line up with TRBD1. Trimming removed 5 bases from V and 9 bases from J; junction bases left unmatched: 8. This CDR3 spans 13 amino acids.

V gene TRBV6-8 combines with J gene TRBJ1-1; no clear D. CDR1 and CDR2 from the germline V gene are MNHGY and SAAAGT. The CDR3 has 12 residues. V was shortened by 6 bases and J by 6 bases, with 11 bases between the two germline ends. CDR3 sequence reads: CASSPLGAEAFF. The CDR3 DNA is TGTGCCAGCAGCCCCCTCGGGGCTGAAGCTTTCTTT.

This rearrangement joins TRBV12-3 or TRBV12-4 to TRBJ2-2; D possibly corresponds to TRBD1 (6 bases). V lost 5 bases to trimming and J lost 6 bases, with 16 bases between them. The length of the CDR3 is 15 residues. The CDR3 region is CASSPTGIRAGELFF. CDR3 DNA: TGTGCCAGCAGTCCCACAGGGATACGTGCCGGGGAGCTGTTTTTT.

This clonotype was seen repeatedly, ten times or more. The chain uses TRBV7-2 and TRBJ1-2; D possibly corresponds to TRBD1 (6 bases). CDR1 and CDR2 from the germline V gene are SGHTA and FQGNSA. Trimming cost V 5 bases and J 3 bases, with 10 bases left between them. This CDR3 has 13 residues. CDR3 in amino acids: CASSGEGDYGYTF. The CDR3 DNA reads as TGTGCCAGCAGCGGGGAGGGGGACTATGGCTACACCTTC.

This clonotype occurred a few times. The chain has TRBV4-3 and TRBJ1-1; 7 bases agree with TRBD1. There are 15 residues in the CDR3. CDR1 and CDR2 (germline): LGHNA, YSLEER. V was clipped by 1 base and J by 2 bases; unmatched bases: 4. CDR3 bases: TGCGCCAGCAGCCAAGGGACAGGAGAAAACACTGAAGCTTTCTTT. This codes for CASSQGTGENTEAFF.

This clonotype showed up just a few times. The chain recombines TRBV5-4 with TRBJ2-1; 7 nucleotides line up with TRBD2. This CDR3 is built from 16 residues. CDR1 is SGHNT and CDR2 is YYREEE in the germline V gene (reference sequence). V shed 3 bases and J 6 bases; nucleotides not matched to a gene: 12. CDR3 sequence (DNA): TGTGCCAGCAGCTCGGCAGGCGGGGGATTCGTCAATGAGCAGTTCTTC. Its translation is CASSSAGGGFVNEQFF.

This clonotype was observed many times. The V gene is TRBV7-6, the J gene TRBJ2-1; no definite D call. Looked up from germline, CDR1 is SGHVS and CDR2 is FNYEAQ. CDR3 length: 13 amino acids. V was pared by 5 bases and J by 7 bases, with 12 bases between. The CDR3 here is CASSVGHGNEQFF. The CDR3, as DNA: TGTGCCAGCAGCGTAGGGCACGGAAATGAGCAGTTCTTC.

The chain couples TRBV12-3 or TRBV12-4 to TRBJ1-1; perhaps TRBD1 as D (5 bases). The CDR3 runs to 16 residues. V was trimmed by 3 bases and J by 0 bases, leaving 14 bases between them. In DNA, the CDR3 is TGTGCCAGCAGTTTCGGAGGGGCTGGCATGAACACTGAAGCTTTCTTT. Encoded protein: CASSFGGAGMNTEAFF.

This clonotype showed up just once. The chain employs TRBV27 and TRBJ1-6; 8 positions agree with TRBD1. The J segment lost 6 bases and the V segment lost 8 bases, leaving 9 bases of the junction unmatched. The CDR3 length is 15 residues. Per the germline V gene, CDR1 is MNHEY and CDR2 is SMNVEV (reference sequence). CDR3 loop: CASRTSGGRNSPLHF. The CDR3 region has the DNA TGTGCCAGCCGGACCTCAGGGGGCCGTAATTCACCCCTCCACTTT.